These T cell receptor beta chains were read from a single sample in a study of siplizumab effects on memory and regulatory T cells. Profiling relied on immunoSEQ multiplex PCR, and the TCRdb table lists in-frame clones only, not all of them. Of 90,000 to 120,000 clones listed, more than 85% are singletons. The sample was Tregs sorted from blood. Receptor source: a human donor in good health. The CDR3 runs from the conserved cysteine through the conserved F or W. The D gene is left open where the match is weak. Clone size appears in some rows only: once, few, many, or a class for an expanded clone.

TRBV7-9	.	.	TRBJ2-7	15	CASSFLGGGQAEQYF	TGTGCCAGCAGCTTTCTTGGCGGGGGACAAGCGGAGCAGTACTTC
TRBV29-1	.	.	TRBJ1-5	12	CSAQTPAGPEHF	TGCAGCGCCCAAACCCCGGCAGGACCCGAGCATTTT
TRBV27	.	once	TRBJ2-6	14	CASRKIGGANVLTF	TGTGCCAGCAGGAAGATAGGTGGGGCCAACGTCCTGACTTTC
TRBV5-1	TRBD2	.	TRBJ2-3	14	CASSSLAGADTQYF	TGCGCCAGCAGCTCCCTAGCGGGTGCAGATACGCAGTATTTT
TRBV18	.	.	TRBJ2-5	14	CASSPPVSPEGQYF	TGTGCCAGCTCACCACCCGTTTCCCCCGAGGGCCAGTACTTC
TRBV5-4	TRBD2	.	TRBJ2-3	16	CASSLLLAESTDTQYF	TGTGCCAGCAGCTTGTTGCTAGCGGAGAGCACAGATACGCAGTATTTT
TRBV5-4	.	.	TRBJ1-2	11	CASSRGRGYTF	TGTGCCAGCAGTCGCGGGAGGGGCTACACCTTC
TRBV6-1	.	.	TRBJ2-2	13	CASISGGTGELFF	TGTGCCAGCATATCTGGGGGGACCGGGGAGCTGTTTTTT
TRBV7-9	.	.	TRBJ2-7	14	CASSLAADTYEQYF	TGTGCCAGCAGCTTAGCCGCGGACACCTACGAGCAGTACTTC
TRBV2	.	.	TRBJ2-5	15	CASSEALSGQETQYF	TGTGCCAGCAGTGAAGCGCTATCAGGTCAAGAGACCCAGTACTTC
TRBV18	.	.	TRBJ2-3	14	CASSPSPVADTQYF	TGTGCCAGCTCACCCAGCCCCGTCGCAGATACGCAGTATTTT
TRBV30	.	.	TRBJ2-5	10	CAWSLETQYF	TGTGCCTGGAGTTTGGAGACCCAGTACTTC
TRBV6-5	.	.	TRBJ1-3	15	CASSYSSGSGNTIYF	TGTGCCAGCAGTTACTCATCAGGGTCTGGAAACACCATATATTTT
TRBV2	TRBD1	.	TRBJ2-3	14	CARARTGGADTQYF	TGTGCCAGGGCGAGGACAGGGGGCGCAGATACGCAGTATTTT
TRBV5-1	TRBD1	.	TRBJ2-7	14	CASSRPGTAYEQYF	TGCGCCAGCAGCCGCCCCGGGACAGCCTACGAGCAGTACTTC
TRBV19	.	.	TRBJ2-5	15	CASSTTGWGQETQYF	TGTGCCAGTAGCACGACGGGGTGGGGGCAAGAGACCCAGTACTTC
TRBV5-1	TRBD1	.	TRBJ1-5	13	CASSFTGDQPQHF	TGCGCCAGCAGCTTTACAGGGGATCAGCCCCAGCATTTT
TRBV6-4	.	.	TRBJ2-3	15	CASSPGEGGTDTQYF	TGTGCCAGCAGCCCCGGTGAGGGGGGGACAGATACGCAGTATTTT
TRBV7-9	.	.	TRBJ1-2	15	CASSLGGGWNYGYTF	TGTGCCAGCAGCTTAGGAGGCGGGTGGAACTATGGCTACACCTTC
TRBV21-1	.	.	TRBJ2-7	16	CASSKVDGVMAYEQYF	TGTGCCAGCAGCAAAGTGGATGGGGTGATGGCCTACGAGCAGTACTTC
TRBV2	.	.	TRBJ2-3	13	CASSEEGRGRRYF	TGTGCCAGCAGTGAAGAAGGAAGGGGCCGCCGGTATTTT
TRBV30	.	.	TRBJ2-5	11	CAWAGGETQYF	TGTGCCTGGGCTGGGGGAGAGACCCAGTACTTC
TRBV4-1	TRBD2	.	TRBJ2-2	19	CASSRRIQAGGPFTGELFF	TGCGCCAGCAGCCGCCGGATTCAAGCGGGAGGGCCCTTCACCGGGGAGCTGTTTTTT
TRBV5-5	.	few	TRBJ1-5	14	CASSTGHLDQPQHF	TGTGCCAGCAGCACGGGACACCTAGATCAGCCCCAGCATTTT
TRBV15	.	.	TRBJ1-4	14	CATSRGGSDEKLFF	TGTGCCACCAGCAGAGGAGGGAGTGATGAAAAACTGTTTTTT